Shown below are 13 T cell receptor beta chains from a single sample sequenced in a study of early T cells in non-severe SARS-CoV-2 infection. TCRdb used MiXCR to reprocess the 5' RACE reads, holding one entry per CDR3 protein. Of over 70,000 distinct CDR3 sequences in the sample, 14% were seen once. The material was whole blood, obtained at baseline. The receptor source for this set is an adult who was a healthcare worker with PCR-confirmed SARS-CoV-2 infection or an uninfected control (not recorded which).

This clonotype was seen repeatedly, ten times or more. This chain joins TRBV20-1 and TRBJ2-7; no definite D call. CDR1 DFQATT and CDR2 SNEGSKA come from the germline V gene (reference sequence). The length of the CDR3 is 12 residues. V was clipped by 3 bases and J by 3 bases, with 9 bases between them. The CDR3 sequence is CSASPPVYEQYF. The CDR3 bases are TGCAGTGCTAGCCCCCCTGTCTACGAGCAGTACTTC.

This clonotype has more than one count but fewer than ten. V and J are TRBV27 and TRBJ2-2; D gene unclear. CDR1 is MNHEY and CDR2 is SMNVEV in the germline V gene (reference sequence). The V end lost 7 bases, the J end lost 5 bases, and 14 bases lay between the germline ends. The CDR3 runs 14 residues. Written as DNA, the CDR3 is TGTGCCAGCACCCTGATCGCGGAAACCGGGGAGCTGTTTTTT. Its protein product is CASTLIAETGELFF.

Ten or more counts support this clonotype. CDR3 in DNA: TGCAGTGCTAGAGTACTAGCGGGGACTGGCACAGATACGCAGTATTTT. It translates to CSARVLAGTGTDTQYF. The chain recombines TRBV20-1 with TRBJ2-3; TRBD2 aligns across 10 bases. V lost 1 base to trimming and J lost 1 base; unmatched junction nucleotides: 5. The CDR3 runs 16 residues. Per the germline V gene, CDR1 is DFQATT and CDR2 is SNEGSKA (reference sequence).

The rearrangement uses TRBV28 and TRBJ2-7, with 7 bases fitting TRBD2. The CDR3 runs 14 residues. V was pared by 7 bases and J by 9 bases, with 15 bases of the junction left unmatched. CDR1 MDHEN and CDR2 SYDVKM come from the germline V gene. CDR3 coding DNA: TGTGCCAGCATCTCGGGCGGGAGTCCGTTCGGGCAGTACTTC. Translating it yields CASISGGSPFGQYF.

V usage is TRBV15 and J usage is TRBJ1-5; 12 bases line up with TRBD1. V lost 5 bases to trimming and J lost 9 bases; unmatched junction nucleotides: 5. CDR3 length: 14 amino acids. CDR1 is LNHNV, CDR2 YYDKDF, per germline (reference sequence). For the CDR3, the DNA is TGTGCCACCAGCGGGGACAGGGGGCAATGGCCCCAGCATTTT. It specifies CATSGDRGQWPQHF.

This clonotype has only a few counts. At one end the junction does not follow the germline gene, possibly because of a read error. V is TRBV5-1 and J is TRBJ2-1; tentative D call: TRBD1 (6 bases). This CDR3 is built from 14 residues. From germline, CDR1 is SGHRS and CDR2 YFSETQ. CDR3 sequence (DNA): TGCGCCAGCAGCCCGGGCGGACAGCCAACCTCGGATGCCTTC. It yields the protein CASSPGGQPTSDAF. Combining the CDR3 with reference TRBV5-1 and TRBJ2-1 gives the whole variable domain KAGVTQTPRYLIKTRGQQVTLSCSPISGHRSVSWYQQTPGQGLQFLFEYFSETQRNKGNFPGRFSGRQFSNSRSEMNVSTLELGDSALYLCASSPGGQPTSDAFGPGTRLTVL.

A few counts support this clonotype. The chain is built from TRBV7-2 and TRBJ2-3, with 11 bases identical to TRBD2. After removal of 0 bases from V and 5 bases from J, the junction contained 4 bases not matched to a gene. The CDR3 runs to 16 residues. Germline V gives CDR1 SGHTA, CDR2 FQGNSA. The CDR3 DNA sequence: TGTGCCAGCAGCTTAGCGGGGACTAGCGGACTAGATACGCAGTATTTT. This codes for CASSLAGTSGLDTQYF.

This clonotype came up a few times. The chain has TRBV20-1 and TRBJ1-5; tentative D call: TRBD1 (5 bases). The CDR3 spans 18 residues. CDR1 and CDR2 from the germline V gene are DFQATT and SNEGSKA (reference sequence). Trimming stripped 1 base from V and 0 bases from J, with 19 bases between. The CDR3 DNA sequence: TGCAGTGCTAGAGGTCCCTGGGGGGATGGCTATAGCAATCAGCCCCAGCATTTT. Protein: CSARGPWGDGYSNQPQHF.

This clonotype was counted only a few times. CDR3 sequence reads: CASSTLDGSYEQYF. In DNA form, the CDR3 reads TGTGCCAGCAGTACCCTTGACGGCTCCTACGAGCAGTACTTC. This chain links TRBV28 with TRBJ2-7, with no clear D. V was trimmed by 5 bases and J by 0 bases, leaving 11 bases between them. The CDR3 has 14 amino acids. From germline, CDR1 is MDHEN and CDR2 SYDVKM. The full variable domain, completed using reference TRBV28 and TRBJ2-7, is DVKVTQSSRYLVKRTGEKVFLECVQDMDHENMFWYRQDPGLGLRLIYFSYDVKMKEKGDIPEGYSVSREKKERFSLILESASTNQTSMYLCASSTLDGSYEQYFGPGTRLTVT.

This clonotype was observed a few times. The chain recombines TRBV28 with TRBJ2-7; 9 bases match TRBD1. CDR3 length equals 16 residues. Germline CDR1 MDHEN, CDR2 SYDVKM. The J segment lost 2 bases and the V segment lost 4 bases, leaving 9 bases of the junction unmatched. CDR3 DNA: TGTGCCAGCAGTTCCACAGGACAGGGGAGGGCCTACGAGCAGTACTTC. Translated: CASSSTGQGRAYEQYF. The whole variable domain, remainder taken from reference TRBV28 and TRBJ2-7, is DVKVTQSSRYLVKRTGEKVFLECVQDMDHENMFWYRQDPGLGLRLIYFSYDVKMKEKGDIPEGYSVSREKKERFSLILESASTNQTSMYLCASSSTGQGRAYEQYFGPGTRLTVT.

This clonotype showed up many times. The chain joins TRBV7-9 to TRBJ2-5; D may be TRBD2 (6 bases). CDR1 SEHNR and CDR2 FQNEAQ come from the germline V gene (reference sequence). V was cut by 3 bases and J by 4 bases, with 15 bases left in between. This CDR3 is 15 amino acids long. Here the CDR3 DNA reads TGTGCCAGCAGCTTGAAAAGGGGAGGATTAGAGACCCAGTACTTC. Amino acid sequence: CASSLKRGGLETQYF.

This chain links TRBV4-1 with TRBJ2-5; D is uncertain. The CDR3 is 16 amino acids. CDR1 is MGHRA and CDR2 is YSYEKL in the germline V gene. The V and J ends lost 0 bases and 5 bases respectively, with 16 bases between them. The chain's CDR3 is CASSQEEGRSAETQYF. CDR3 in DNA: TGCGCCAGCAGCCAAGAAGAAGGAAGGAGTGCGGAGACCCAGTACTTC.

This clonotype was seen a handful of times. V gene TRBV24-1 combines with J gene TRBJ2-2; 8 nucleotides agree with TRBD1. V shed 3 bases, J shed 7 bases, and the junction held 9 bases outside the gene matches. CDR3 length: 16 residues. Germline V gene lookup returns CDR1 KGHDR and CDR2 SFDVKD. CDR3 nucleotide sequence: TGTGCCACCAGTGATCCCTCGGGACAGGATCACGGGGAGCTGTTTTTT. Translated, it gives CATSDPSGQDHGELFF.